This paragraph reports one TCR beta chain. This entry belongs to a study of T cell changes during pregnancy in multiple sclerosis. TCRdb's table, derived via immunoSEQ multiplex PCR, lists solely in-frame clones and lacks some. The sample includes tens of thousands of clones, around 90% seen only once; the top ten take approximately 1%. The germline gives CDR1 LNHDA, CDR2 SQIVND (reference sequence). The CDR3 loop spans 17 amino acids. The junction had 10 bases not matched to a gene; V was cut back by 4 bases and J by 2 bases. The starting material was peripheral blood, obtained in the first trimester of pregnancy. The source is a female donor in good health, enrolled as a control in a pregnancy study. The chain uses TRBV19 and TRBJ2-7, with 11 bases lining up with TRBD2. CDR3 amino acids: CASSRRITSGGPYEQYF. Written as DNA, the CDR3 is TGTGCCAGTAGTAGGAGAATCACTAGCGGGGGCCCCTACGAGCAGTACTTC.